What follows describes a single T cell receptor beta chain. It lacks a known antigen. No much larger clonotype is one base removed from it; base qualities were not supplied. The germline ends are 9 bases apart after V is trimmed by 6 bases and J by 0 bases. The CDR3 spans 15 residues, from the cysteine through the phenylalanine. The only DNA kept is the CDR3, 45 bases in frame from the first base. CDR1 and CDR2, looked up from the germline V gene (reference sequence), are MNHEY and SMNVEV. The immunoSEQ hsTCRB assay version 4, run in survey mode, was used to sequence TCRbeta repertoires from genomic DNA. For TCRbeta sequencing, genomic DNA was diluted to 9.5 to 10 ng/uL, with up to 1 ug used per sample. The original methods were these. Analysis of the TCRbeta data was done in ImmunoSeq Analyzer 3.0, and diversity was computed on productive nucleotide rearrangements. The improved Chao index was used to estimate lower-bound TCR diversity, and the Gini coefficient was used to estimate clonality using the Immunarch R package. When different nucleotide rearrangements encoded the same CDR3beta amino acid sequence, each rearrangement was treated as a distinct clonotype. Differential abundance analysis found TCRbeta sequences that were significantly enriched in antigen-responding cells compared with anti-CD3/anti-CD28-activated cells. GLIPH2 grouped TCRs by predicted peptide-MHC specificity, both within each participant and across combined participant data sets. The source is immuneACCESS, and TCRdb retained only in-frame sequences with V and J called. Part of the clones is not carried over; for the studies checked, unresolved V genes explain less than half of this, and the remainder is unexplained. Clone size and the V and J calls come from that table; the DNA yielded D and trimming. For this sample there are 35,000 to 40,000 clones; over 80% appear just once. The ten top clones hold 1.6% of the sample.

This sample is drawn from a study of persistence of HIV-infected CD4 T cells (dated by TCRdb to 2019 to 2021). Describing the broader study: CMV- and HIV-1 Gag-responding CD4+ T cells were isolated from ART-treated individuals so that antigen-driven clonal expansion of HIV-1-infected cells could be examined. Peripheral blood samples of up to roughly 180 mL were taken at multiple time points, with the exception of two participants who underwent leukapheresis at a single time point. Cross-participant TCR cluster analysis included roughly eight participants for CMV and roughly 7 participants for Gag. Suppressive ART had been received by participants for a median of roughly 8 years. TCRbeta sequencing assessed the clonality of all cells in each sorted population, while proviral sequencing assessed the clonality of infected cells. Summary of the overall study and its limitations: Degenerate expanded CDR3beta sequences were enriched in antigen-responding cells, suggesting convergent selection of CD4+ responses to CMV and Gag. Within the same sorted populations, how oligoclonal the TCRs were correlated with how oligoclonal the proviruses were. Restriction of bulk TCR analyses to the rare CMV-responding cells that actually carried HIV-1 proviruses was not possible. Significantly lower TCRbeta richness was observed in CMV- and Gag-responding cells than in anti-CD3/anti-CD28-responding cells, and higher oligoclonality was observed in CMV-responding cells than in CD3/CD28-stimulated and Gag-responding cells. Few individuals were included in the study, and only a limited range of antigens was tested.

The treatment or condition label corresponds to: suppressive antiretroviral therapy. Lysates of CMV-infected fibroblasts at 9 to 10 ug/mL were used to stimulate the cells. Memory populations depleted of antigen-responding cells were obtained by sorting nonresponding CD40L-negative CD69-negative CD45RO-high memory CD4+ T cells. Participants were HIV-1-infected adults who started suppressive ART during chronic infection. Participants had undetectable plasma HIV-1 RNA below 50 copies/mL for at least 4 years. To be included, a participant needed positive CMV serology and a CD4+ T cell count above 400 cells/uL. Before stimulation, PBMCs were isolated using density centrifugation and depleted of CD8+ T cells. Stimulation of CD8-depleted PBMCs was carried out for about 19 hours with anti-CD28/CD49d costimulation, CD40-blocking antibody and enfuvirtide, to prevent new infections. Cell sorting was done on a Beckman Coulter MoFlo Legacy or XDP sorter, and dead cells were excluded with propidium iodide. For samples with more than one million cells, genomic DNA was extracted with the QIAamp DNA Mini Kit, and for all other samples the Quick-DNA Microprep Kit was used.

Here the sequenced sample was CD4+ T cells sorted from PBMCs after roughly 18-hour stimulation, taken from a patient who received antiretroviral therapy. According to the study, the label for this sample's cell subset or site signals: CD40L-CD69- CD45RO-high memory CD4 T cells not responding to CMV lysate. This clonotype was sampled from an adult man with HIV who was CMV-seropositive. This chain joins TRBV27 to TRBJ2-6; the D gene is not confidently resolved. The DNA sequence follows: TGTGCCAGCAGCACCTTAAGCTCTGGGGCCAACGTCCTGACTTTC. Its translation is CASSTLSSGANVLTF.